This is a list of T cell receptor beta chains from one sample in a study of cytomegalovirus exposure and HLA in healthy donors. The repertoire was sequenced with immunoSEQ multiplex PCR; TCRdb's copy has only in-frame clones and lacks some. In the table there are under 150,000 clones, 82% of which are singletons. The material sequenced was PBMCs. The source is a male donor in good health and CMV-seronegative. The CDR3 runs from the conserved cysteine through the conserved F or W. D genes are given only for firm matches. Rows may omit the clone size; those that give it use once, few, many or a size class.

D gene | J gene | V gene | clone size | CDR3 protein | CDR3 DNA
. | TRBJ1-2 | TRBV6-5 | . | CASSWASTGRNGYTF | TGTGCCAGCAGCTGGGCGTCGACGGGAAGAAATGGCTACACCTTC
TRBD2 | TRBJ2-7 | TRBV7-8 | . | CASSLQRGSSEQYF | TGTGCCAGCAGCTTACAGCGGGGGAGTTCCGAGCAGTACTTC
TRBD1 | TRBJ1-2 | TRBV10-3 | . | CAITSDRTRLTLGDGYTF | TGTGCCATCACTTCGGACAGGACAAGACTCACCCTTGGCGATGGCTACACCTTC
TRBD2 | TRBJ2-1 | TRBV5-6 | . | CASSLSAGGPDEQFF | TGTGCCAGCAGCTTGAGTGCGGGAGGGCCCGATGAGCAGTTCTTC
. | TRBJ1-4 | TRBV10-3 | once | CAISEPEEKLFF | TGTGCCATCAGTGAGCCGGAGGAAAAACTGTTTTTT
TRBD1 | TRBJ1-2 | TRBV28 | . | CASTPIRDRPPPDYGYTF | TGTGCCAGCACCCCGATCCGGGACAGGCCCCCCCCGGACTATGGCTACACCTTC
. | TRBJ2-3 | TRBV18 | . | CASSLGPSGPHTDTQYF | TGTGCCAGCTCACTCGGACCAAGCGGGCCCCACACAGATACGCAGTATTTT
. | TRBJ2-2 | TRBV7-2 | . | CASSFILPGELFF | TGTGCCAGCAGCTTTATCCTTCCCGGGGAGCTGTTTTTT
TRBD1 | TRBJ1-5 | TRBV11-2 | . | CASSRGQDSNQPQHF | TGTGCCAGCAGCCGAGGACAGGATAGCAATCAGCCCCAGCATTTT
. | TRBJ2-7 | TRBV6-5 | . | CASSFDSLAYEQYF | TGTGCCAGCAGTTTTGACTCCCTAGCCTACGAGCAGTACTTC
. | TRBJ2-2 | TRBV15 | few | CATSSLVGPQGNTGELFF | TGTGCCACCAGCTCCCTGGTTGGCCCGCAGGGCAACACCGGGGAGCTGTTTTTT
TRBD2 | TRBJ2-1 | TRBV13 | . | CASSLMVLAGTSGEFF | TGTGCCAGCAGCCTAATGGTCCTAGCGGGGACGAGTGGTGAGTTCTTC
. | TRBJ2-4 | TRBV27 | . | CASSPKAEAKNIQYF | TGTGCCAGCAGTCCTAAAGCGGAAGCCAAAAACATTCAGTACTTC
. | TRBJ2-3 | TRBV9 | . | CASSVEPGFSTDTQYF | TGTGCCAGCAGCGTAGAACCGGGATTTAGCACAGATACGCAGTATTTT
. | TRBJ1-1 | TRBV5-1 | . | CASSLAGTLNTEAFF | TGCGCCAGCAGCTTGGCCGGGACATTGAACACTGAAGCTTTCTTT
TRBD2 | TRBJ2-5 | TRBV11-2 | once | CASRTSAYQETQYF | TGTGCCAGCAGAACTAGCGCGTACCAAGAGACCCAGTACTTC
TRBD2 | TRBJ2-3 | TRBV11-2 | . | CASSASRAGLHTDTQYF | TGTGCCAGCAGCGCGTCACGAGCGGGACTTCACACAGATACGCAGTATTTT
. | TRBJ2-7 | TRBV7-9 | few | CSSSLLYEQYF | TGTTCCAGCAGCTTACTCTACGAGCAGTACTTC
TRBD1 | TRBJ2-7 | TRBV29-1 | . | CSVLGQGAHEQYF | TGCAGCGTCCTGGGACAGGGGGCCCACGAGCAGTACTTC
. | TRBJ2-2 | TRBV25-1 | . | CASSGNWRRWELFF | TGTGCCAGCAGTGGAAATTGGAGGCGGTGGGAGCTGTTTTTT
TRBD1 | TRBJ2-3 | TRBV28 | . | CASRTSGTANTDTQYF | TGTGCCAGCAGAACCTCCGGGACAGCCAACACAGATACGCAGTATTTT
TRBD1 | TRBJ2-5 | TRBV4-2 | . | CASSPDRGQQYF | TGTGCCAGCAGCCCGGACAGGGGCCAGCAGTACTTC
. | TRBJ2-7 | TRBV7-3 | . | CASSLGGPPYEQYF | TGTGCCAGCAGCTTGGGGGGACCTCCTTACGAGCAGTACTTC
TRBD2 | TRBJ2-1 | TRBV2 | . | CASIQKASGTPYNEQFF | TGTGCCAGCATCCAAAAGGCTAGCGGGACCCCCTACAATGAGCAGTTCTTC
. | TRBJ2-5 | TRBV27 | . | CASSPAGQGEETQYF | TGTGCCAGCAGCCCCGCCGGGCAGGGTGAAGAGACCCAGTACTTC
TRBD2 | TRBJ2-3 | TRBV2 | few | CASTSRLAGRGSDTQYF | TGTGCCAGCACCTCGCGACTAGCGGGTAGGGGCTCAGATACGCAGTATTTT
TRBD1 | TRBJ1-2 | TRBV7-9 | . | CASSFGTGIVDGYTF | TGTGCCAGCAGTTTCGGGACAGGGATCGTCGATGGCTACACCTTC
. | TRBJ1-1 | TRBV9 | few | CASSVSEAEAFF | TGTGCCAGCAGCGTAAGTGAGGCTGAAGCTTTCTTT
TRBD2 | TRBJ2-1 | TRBV2 | . | CASTGTRGNNEQFF | TGTGCCAGTACTGGGACTAGGGGAAACAATGAGCAGTTCTTC
TRBD2 | TRBJ2-1 | TRBV25-1 | . | CASTSSGLAESNEQFF | TGTGCCAGCACCTCCTCGGGACTAGCAGAATCCAATGAGCAGTTCTTC
. | TRBJ2-2 | TRBV6-5 | . | CASSYSTSFTGELFF | TGTGCCAGCAGTTACTCCACTAGCTTCACCGGGGAGCTGTTTTTT
TRBD2 | TRBJ2-3 | TRBV13 | once | CASSAGAGEEDTQYF | TGTGCCAGCAGCGCGGGCGCGGGAGAAGAAGATACGCAGTATTTT
. | TRBJ2-7 | TRBV6-6 | few | CASSYSAGQPTYEQYF | TGTGCCAGCAGTTACTCGGCAGGGCAGCCTACCTACGAGCAGTACTTC
TRBD2 | TRBJ2-7 | TRBV27 | once | CASSFLTSGGYEQYF | TGTGCCAGCAGTTTTTTAACTAGCGGGGGCTACGAGCAGTACTTC
TRBD1 | TRBJ1-5 | TRBV7-8 | . | CASSDREKNQPQHF | TGTGCCAGCAGCGACAGGGAGAAAAATCAGCCCCAGCATTTT
. | TRBJ2-1 | TRBV29-1 | . | CSVFVLDEQFF | TGCAGCGTTTTCGTCCTCGATGAGCAGTTCTTC
TRBD1 | TRBJ1-4 | TRBV15 | . | CATSRGQGSEKLFF | TGTGCCACCAGCAGAGGACAGGGTAGTGAAAAACTGTTTTTT
. | TRBJ1-1 | TRBV5-6 | . | CASRGAMNTEAFF | TGTGCCAGTCGGGGGGCCATGAACACTGAAGCTTTCTTT
TRBD2 | TRBJ2-2 | TRBV7-8 | . | CASSLHSGGPIFATGELFF | TGTGCCAGCAGCTTACATTCGGGAGGGCCCATTTTTGCCACCGGGGAGCTGTTTTTT
TRBD1 | TRBJ2-1 | TRBV27 | . | CASSPRDSEQFF | TGTGCCAGCAGTCCCAGGGACAGTGAGCAGTTCTTC
. | TRBJ1-2 | TRBV19 | . | CASSSAGYGYTF | TGTGCCAGTAGTTCGGCAGGCTATGGCTACACCTTC
. | TRBJ2-7 | TRBV27 | . | CASSPTLTRYEQYF | TGTGCCAGCAGTCCTACCTTGACTCGGTACGAGCAGTACTTC
TRBD1 | TRBJ1-1 | TRBV15 | few | CATSRDREDTEAFF | TGTGCCACCTCCAGGGACAGGGAGGACACTGAAGCTTTCTTT
TRBD1 | TRBJ2-5 | TRBV7-9 | . | CASSLAKPGGNWETQYF | TGTGCCAGCAGCCTGGCAAAGCCAGGGGGCAACTGGGAGACCCAGTACTTC
. | TRBJ2-1 | TRBV7-3 | . | CASSLDWNEQFF | TGTGCCAGCAGCTTAGACTGGAATGAGCAGTTCTTC